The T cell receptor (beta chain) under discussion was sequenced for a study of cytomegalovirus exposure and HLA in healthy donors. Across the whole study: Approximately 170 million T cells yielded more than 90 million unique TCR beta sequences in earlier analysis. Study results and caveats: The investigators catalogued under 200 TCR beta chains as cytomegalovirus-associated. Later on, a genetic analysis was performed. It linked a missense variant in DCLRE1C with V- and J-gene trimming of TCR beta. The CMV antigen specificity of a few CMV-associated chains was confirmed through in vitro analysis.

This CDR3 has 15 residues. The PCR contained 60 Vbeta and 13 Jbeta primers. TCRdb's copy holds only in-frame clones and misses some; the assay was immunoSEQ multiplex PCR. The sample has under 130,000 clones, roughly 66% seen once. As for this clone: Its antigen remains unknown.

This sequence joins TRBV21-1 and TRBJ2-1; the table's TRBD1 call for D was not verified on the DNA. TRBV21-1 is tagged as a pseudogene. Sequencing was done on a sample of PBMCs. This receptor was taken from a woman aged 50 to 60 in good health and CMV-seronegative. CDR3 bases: TGTGCCAGCAGCAAAGCTAGGAGACAGGCCCCTGAGCAGTTCTTC. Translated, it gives CASSKARRQAPEQFF.